Listed below are T cell receptor beta chains from one sample, sequenced in a study of T cells in Graves' hyperthyroidism and ophthalmopathy. TCRdb fed the multiplex PCR reads into MiXCR, producing one record per CDR3 protein. This table holds around 600,000 distinct CDR3 sequences, roughly 15% found once. Sequencing was carried out using blood. These receptor sequences come from a woman aged 50 to 60 with Graves' ophthalmopathy. Both conserved end residues are part of each CDR3. A D gene is named only where the DNA matches it firmly. Only part of the rows carry a size: once, few, many, or a class if the clone is expanded.

D | size | J | V | CDR3 | DNA
TRBD2 | few | TRBJ2-7 | TRBV5-1 | CASSLAGRLNEQYF | TGCGCCAGCAGCTTGGCCGGGAGGTTAAACGAGCAGTACTTC
TRBD2 | many | TRBJ2-7 | TRBV3-1 | CASSRRLAGIYEQYF | TGTGCCAGCAGCCGCCGACTAGCGGGGATCTACGAGCAGTACTTC
. | . | TRBJ2-3 | TRBV5-1 | CASSLARVSTDTQYF | TGCGCCAGCAGCTTGGCCAGGGTCAGCACAGATACGCAGTATTTT
. | many | TRBJ2-7 | TRBV7-9 | CASSLAFYEQYF | TGTGCCAGCAGCTTAGCGTTCTACGAGCAGTACTTC
TRBD1 | many | TRBJ2-2 | TRBV11-2 | CASSRDRFNTGELFF | TGTGCCAGCAGCCGGGACAGATTTAACACCGGGGAGCTGTTTTTT
TRBD2 | few | TRBJ2-2 | TRBV9 | CASSAESPSGSPGELFF | TGTGCCAGCAGCGCCGAGAGCCCTAGCGGGAGCCCCGGGGAGCTGTTTTTT
TRBD1 | many | TRBJ1-5 | TRBV18 | CASSRETGGNQPQHF | TGTGCCAGCTCACGAGAGACAGGGGGCAATCAGCCCCAGCATTTT
. | many | TRBJ1-1 | TRBV7-2 | CASSLVSSGRGGEAFF | TGTGCCAGCAGCTTAGTGTCGTCTGGCAGAGGGGGGGAAGCTTTCTTT
. | many | TRBJ2-3 | TRBV7-9 | CASSLSRQLPDTQYF | TGTGCCAGCAGCCTATCTCGACAGCTCCCAGATACGCAGTATTTT
. | many | TRBJ1-2 | TRBV27 | CASGWGANYGYTF | TGTGCCAGCGGGTGGGGAGCTAACTATGGCTACACCTTC
. | . | TRBJ2-6 | TRBV5-1 | CASSLATANVLTF | TGCGCCAGCAGCTTGGCTACTGCCAACGTCCTGACTTTC
. | many | TRBJ2-1 | TRBV18 | CASSPARVSYNEQFF | TGTGCCAGCTCACCAGCTAGGGTATCCTACAATGAGCAGTTCTTC
TRBD1 | few | TRBJ1-5 | TRBV28 | CASSSGQVGQPQHF | TGTGCCAGCAGTTCAGGACAGGTCGGGCAGCCCCAGCATTTT
. | many | TRBJ2-5 | TRBV28 | CASSFRSGETQYF | TGTGCCAGCAGTTTTCGGAGCGGAGAGACCCAGTACTTC
TRBD2 | . | TRBJ2-3 | TRBV19 | CASSIGVAGGPVADTQYF | TGTGCCAGTAGTATAGGTGTAGCGGGAGGGCCCGTCGCAGATACGCAGTATTTT
. | few | TRBJ2-2 | TRBV7-2 | CASSSTLGKPVGTGELFF | TGTGCCAGCAGCTCCACCCTCGGCAAACCTGTTGGCACCGGGGAGCTGTTTTTT
TRBD1 | . | TRBJ1-2 | TRBV7-2 | CASSLDGTGVSYGYTF | TGTGCCAGCAGCTTAGACGGGACAGGGGTTTCCTACGGCTACACCTTC
. | few | TRBJ1-1 | TRBV20-1 | CSASQGTEAFF | TGCAGTGCTTCTCAGGGTACTGAAGCTTTCTTT
. | many | TRBJ2-2 | TRBV5-5 | CASSPYDSGHGELFF | TGTGCCAGCAGCCCGTACGACTCGGGGCACGGGGAGCTGTTTTTT
. | . | TRBJ1-3 | TRBV19 | CAVTQTGTYGNTIYF | TGTGCCGTCACCCAAACGGGTACTTACGGAAACACCATATATTTT
. | . | TRBJ2-2 | TRBV18 | CASSPKTRHLANTGELFF | TGTGCCAGCTCACCAAAAACCAGACACCTCGCGAACACCGGGGAGCTGTTTTTT
. | many | TRBJ2-1 | TRBV7-8 | CASSLPLAWFYYNEQFF | TGTGCCAGCAGTCTACCCCTAGCTTGGTTTTACTACAATGAGCAGTTCTTC
. | . | TRBJ1-2 | TRBV9 | CASTGVSDYGYTF | TGTGCCAGCACGGGGGTTTCGGACTATGGCTACACCTTC
TRBD1 | few | TRBJ1-1 | TRBV25-1 | CASSESRQGVWTEAFF | TGTGCCAGCAGTGAATCCAGACAGGGAGTTTGGACTGAAGCTTTCTTT
TRBD2 | few | TRBJ2-2 | TRBV5-1 | CASIPSGTSGTGELFF | TGCGCCAGCATACCTAGCGGGACTTCGGGGACCGGGGAGCTGTTTTTT
. | many | TRBJ2-2 | TRBV28 | CASSLRIPGELFF | TGTGCCAGCAGTTTGCGAATACCCGGGGAGCTGTTTTTT
. | few | TRBJ2-2 | TRBV25-1 | CASSEYPLRQNTGELFF | TGTGCCAGCAGTGAATATCCCCTTAGGCAGAACACCGGGGAGCTGTTTTTT
TRBD2 | many | TRBJ2-7 | TRBV20-1 | CSARDRLAGLLEQYF | TGCAGTGCTAGAGATCGGCTAGCGGGACTTCTCGAGCAGTACTTC
TRBD2 | many | TRBJ2-7 | TRBV7-6 | CASSFERGPYEQYF | TGTGCCAGCAGCTTCGAGCGGGGTCCCTACGAGCAGTACTTC
. | many | TRBJ2-7 | TRBV12-5 | CASGSVQSGGGWEQYF | TGTGCTAGTGGTTCCGTCCAATCGGGTGGAGGTTGGGAGCAGTACTTC
TRBD1 | . | TRBJ2-2 | TRBV5-1 | CASSWDRVDTGELFF | TGCGCCAGCAGCTGGGACAGGGTTGACACCGGGGAGCTGTTTTTT
TRBD2 | . | TRBJ2-5 | TRBV30 | CAWTRLRTSGLSRGETQYF | TGTGCCTGGACCCGCTTGAGGACTAGCGGTTTATCTCGGGGAGAGACCCAGTACTTC
TRBD2 | few | TRBJ2-7 | TRBV13 | CASSRLLAGGPMDEQYF | TGTGCCAGCAGCCGATTACTAGCGGGAGGGCCGATGGACGAGCAGTACTTC
. | many | TRBJ2-7 | TRBV7-2 | CASSLLGGLSAYEQYF | TGTGCCAGCAGCTTATTGGGGGGGCTTAGTGCCTACGAGCAGTACTTC
. | . | TRBJ2-2 | TRBV5-1 | CASSLGQSFNTGELFF | TGCGCCAGCAGCTTGGGTCAGAGCTTTAACACCGGGGAGCTGTTTTTT
. | many | TRBJ2-7 | TRBV5-1 | CASSLAGAGSSYEQYF | TGCGCCAGCAGCTTGGCCGGGGCAGGGAGCTCCTACGAGCAGTACTTC
. | many | TRBJ1-2 | TRBV28 | CASTPSRLHGYTF | TGTGCCAGCACCCCATCAAGACTCCATGGCTACACCTTC
. | few | TRBJ1-5 | TRBV28 | CASEGLKQPQHF | TGTGCCAGCGAGGGTCTCAAGCAGCCCCAGCATTTT
. | few | TRBJ2-3 | TRBV20-1 | CSATWPPPTDTQYF | TGCAGTGCTACCTGGCCTCCCCCCACAGATACGCAGTATTTT
. | few | TRBJ1-2 | TRBV7-8 | CASSLDTGFNYGYTF | TGTGCCAGCAGCTTAGATACGGGGTTTAACTATGGCTACACCTTC
TRBD1 | . | TRBJ2-5 | TRBV4-3 | CASSQETDRGLETQYF | TGCGCCAGCAGCCAAGAAACGGACAGGGGATTAGAGACCCAGTACTTC
. | many | TRBJ1-4 | TRBV28 | CASSSEITNEKLFF | TGTGCCAGCAGTTCCGAGATAACTAATGAAAAACTGTTTTTT
TRBD2 | many | TRBJ2-3 | TRBV28 | CASRASGLAASDTQYF | TGTGCCAGCAGAGCTTCGGGACTAGCGGCTTCCGATACGCAGTATTTT
TRBD1 | . | TRBJ1-3 | TRBV30 | CAWSGGDRFTGNTIYF | TGTGCCTGGAGTGGGGGGGACAGATTTACTGGAAACACCATATATTTT
. | . | TRBJ2-1 | TRBV20-1 | CSASGTRHDNEQFF | TGCAGTGCTAGTGGAACCAGACACGACAATGAGCAGTTCTTC
TRBD1 | . | TRBJ2-5 | TRBV28 | CASSLSGQGQVETQYF | TGTGCCAGCAGTTTATCGGGACAGGGACAAGTGGAGACCCAGTACTTC
TRBD2 | many | TRBJ2-7 | TRBV3-1 | CASSQAGGSLMEQYF | TGTGCCAGCAGCCAAGCGGGCGGGAGTCTGATGGAGCAGTACTTC
. | many | TRBJ2-5 | TRBV28 | CASSLGVEETQYF | TGTGCCAGCAGTTTAGGGGTAGAAGAGACCCAGTACTTC
. | few | TRBJ2-5 | TRBV14 | CASSQDFGETQYF | TGTGCCAGCAGCCAAGATTTCGGAGAGACCCAGTACTTC
. | many | TRBJ1-3 | TRBV11-3 | CASSPSPGSGNTIYF | TGTGCCAGCAGCCCTAGTCCAGGCTCTGGAAACACCATATATTTT
. | few | TRBJ1-6 | TRBV3-1 | CASTYRDGSSYNSPLHF | TGTGCCAGCACCTATAGGGATGGGAGCTCCTATAATTCACCCCTCCACTTT
TRBD2 | many | TRBJ2-3 | TRBV27 | CASTALAGEPSTDTQYF | TGTGCCAGCACCGCCTTAGCGGGAGAGCCTAGCACAGATACGCAGTATTTT
. | . | TRBJ1-4 | TRBV28 | CASSPFEPTNEKLFF | TGTGCCAGCAGCCCTTTTGAGCCAACTAATGAAAAACTGTTTTTT
. | few | TRBJ1-3 | TRBV7-9 | CASSRRGGSGNTIYF | TGTGCCAGCAGCCGCCGGGGGGGGTCTGGAAACACCATATATTTT
. | many | TRBJ1-5 | TRBV28 | CASSSGEGGNQPQHF | TGTGCCAGCAGTTCCGGGGAGGGAGGCAATCAGCCCCAGCATTTT
TRBD2 | many | TRBJ2-7 | TRBV20-1 | CSAWDGTSGRSPYEQYF | TGCAGTGCTTGGGATGGGACTAGCGGGAGGAGCCCCTACGAGCAGTACTTC
TRBD1 | few | TRBJ1-5 | TRBV15 | CATSGWTGNGSNQPQHF | TGTGCCACCAGCGGATGGACAGGGAATGGTAGCAATCAGCCCCAGCATTTT
TRBD1 | . | TRBJ2-7 | TRBV19 | CASSIRDRGSYEQYF | TGTGCCAGTAGTATAAGGGACAGGGGCTCCTACGAGCAGTACTTC